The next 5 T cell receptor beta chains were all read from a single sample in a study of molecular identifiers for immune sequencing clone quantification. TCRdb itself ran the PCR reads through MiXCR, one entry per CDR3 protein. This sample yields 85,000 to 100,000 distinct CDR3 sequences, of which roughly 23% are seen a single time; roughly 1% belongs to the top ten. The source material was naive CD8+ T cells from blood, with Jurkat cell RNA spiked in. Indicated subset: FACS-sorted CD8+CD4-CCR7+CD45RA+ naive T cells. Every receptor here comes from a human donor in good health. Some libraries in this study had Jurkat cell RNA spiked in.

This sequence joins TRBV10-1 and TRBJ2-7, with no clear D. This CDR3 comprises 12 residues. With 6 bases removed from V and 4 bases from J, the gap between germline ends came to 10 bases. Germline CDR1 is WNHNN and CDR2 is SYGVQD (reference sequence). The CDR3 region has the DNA TGCGCCAGCAGAGAAATCTCATACGAGCAGTACTTC. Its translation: CASREISYEQYF.

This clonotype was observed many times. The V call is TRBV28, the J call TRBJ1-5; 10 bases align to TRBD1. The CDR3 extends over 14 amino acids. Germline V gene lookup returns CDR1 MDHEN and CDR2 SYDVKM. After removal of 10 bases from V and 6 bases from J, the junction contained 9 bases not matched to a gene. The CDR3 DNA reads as TGTGCCACCGAGGGACAGGGGTTGGGTCAGCCCCAGCATTTT. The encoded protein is CATEGQGLGQPQHF.

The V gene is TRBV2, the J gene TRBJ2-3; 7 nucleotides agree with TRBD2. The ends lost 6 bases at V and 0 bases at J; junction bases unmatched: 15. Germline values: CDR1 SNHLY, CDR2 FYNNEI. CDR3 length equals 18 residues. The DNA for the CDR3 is TGTGCCAGCAGCCACGCGCTAACTAGCGTTTTTAGCACAGATACGCAGTATTTT. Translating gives CASSHALTSVFSTDTQYF.

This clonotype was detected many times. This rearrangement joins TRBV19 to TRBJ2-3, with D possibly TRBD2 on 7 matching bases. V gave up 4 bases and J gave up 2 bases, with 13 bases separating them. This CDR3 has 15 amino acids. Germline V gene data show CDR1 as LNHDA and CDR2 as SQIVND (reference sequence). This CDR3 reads CASSNSRGATDTQYF. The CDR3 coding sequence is TGTGCCAGTAGTAACTCACGGGGGGCCACAGATACGCAGTATTTT.

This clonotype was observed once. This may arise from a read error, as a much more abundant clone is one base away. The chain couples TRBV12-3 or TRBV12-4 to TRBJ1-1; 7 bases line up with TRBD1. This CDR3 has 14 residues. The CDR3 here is CTSSSTGDNTEAFF. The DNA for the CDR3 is TGTACCAGCAGTTCTACAGGGGATAACACTGAAGCTTTCTTT.